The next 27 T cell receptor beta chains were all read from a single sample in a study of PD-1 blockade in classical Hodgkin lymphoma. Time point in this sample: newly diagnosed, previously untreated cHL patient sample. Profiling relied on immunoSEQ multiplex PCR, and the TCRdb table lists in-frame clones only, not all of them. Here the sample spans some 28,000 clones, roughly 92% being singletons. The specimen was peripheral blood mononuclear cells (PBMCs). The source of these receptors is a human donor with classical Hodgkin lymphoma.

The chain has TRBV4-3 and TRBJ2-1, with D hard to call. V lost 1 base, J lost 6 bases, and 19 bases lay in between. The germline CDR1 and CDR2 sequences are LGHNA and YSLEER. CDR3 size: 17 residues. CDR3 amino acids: CASSQVAPPPWGNEQFF. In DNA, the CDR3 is TGCGCCAGCAGCCAAGTGGCGCCCCCTCCATGGGGCAATGAGCAGTTCTTC.

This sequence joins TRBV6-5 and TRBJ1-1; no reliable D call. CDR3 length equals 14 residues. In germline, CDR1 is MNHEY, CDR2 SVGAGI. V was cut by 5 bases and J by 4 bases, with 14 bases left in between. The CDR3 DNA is TGTGCCAGCAGTCCCTTAGTCCCAGGCACTGAAGCTTTCTTT. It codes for CASSPLVPGTEAFF.

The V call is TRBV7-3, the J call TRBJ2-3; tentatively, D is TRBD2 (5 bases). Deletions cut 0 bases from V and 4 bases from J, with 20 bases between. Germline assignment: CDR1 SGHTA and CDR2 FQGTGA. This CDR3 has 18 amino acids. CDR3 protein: CASSLTARSDRLADTQYF. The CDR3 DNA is TGTGCCAGCAGCTTAACGGCGCGTAGCGACCGCCTAGCAGATACGCAGTATTTT. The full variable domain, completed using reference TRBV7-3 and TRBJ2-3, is GAGVSQTPSNKVTEKGKYVELRCDPISGHTALYWYRQSLGQGPEFLIYFQGTGAADDSGLPNDRFFAVRPEGSVSTLKIQRTERGDSAVYLCASSLTARSDRLADTQYFGPGTRLTVL.

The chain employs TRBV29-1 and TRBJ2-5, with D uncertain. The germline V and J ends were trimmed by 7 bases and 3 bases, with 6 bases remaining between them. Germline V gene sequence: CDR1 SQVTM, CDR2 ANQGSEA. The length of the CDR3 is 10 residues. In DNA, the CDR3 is TGCAGCGGATGGGAAGAGACCCAGTACTTC. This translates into CSGWEETQYF.

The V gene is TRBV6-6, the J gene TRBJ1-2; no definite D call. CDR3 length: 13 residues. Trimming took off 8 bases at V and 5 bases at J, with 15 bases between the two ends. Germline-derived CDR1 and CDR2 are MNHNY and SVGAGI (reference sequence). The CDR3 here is CASSPGPDYGYTF. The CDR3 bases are TGTGCCAGCTCGCCCGGTCCGGATTATGGCTACACCTTC.

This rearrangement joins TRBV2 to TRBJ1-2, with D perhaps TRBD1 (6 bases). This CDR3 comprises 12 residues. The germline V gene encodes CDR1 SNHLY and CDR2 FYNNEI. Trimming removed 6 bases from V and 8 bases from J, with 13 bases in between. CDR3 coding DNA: TGTGCCAGCAGGAAGGGGGTGGAGGGCTACACCTTC. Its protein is CASRKGVEGYTF.

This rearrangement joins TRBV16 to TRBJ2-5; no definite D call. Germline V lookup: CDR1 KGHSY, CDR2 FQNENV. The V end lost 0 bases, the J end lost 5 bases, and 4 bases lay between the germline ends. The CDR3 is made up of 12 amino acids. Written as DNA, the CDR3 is TGTGCCAGCAGCCAATCCGCCGAGACCCAGTACTTC. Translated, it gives CASSQSAETQYF. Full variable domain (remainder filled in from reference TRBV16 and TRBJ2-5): GEEVAQTPKHLVRGEGQKAKLYCAPIKGHSYVFWYQQVLKNEFKFLISFQNENVFDETGMPKERFSAKCLPNSPCSLEIQATKLEDSAVYFCASSQSAETQYFGPGTRLLVL.

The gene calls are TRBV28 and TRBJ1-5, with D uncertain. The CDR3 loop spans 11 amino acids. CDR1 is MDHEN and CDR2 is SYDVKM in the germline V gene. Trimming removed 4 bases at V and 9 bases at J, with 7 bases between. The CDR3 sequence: CASSSTGPQHF. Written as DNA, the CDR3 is TGTGCCAGCAGTTCCACGGGGCCCCAGCATTTT.

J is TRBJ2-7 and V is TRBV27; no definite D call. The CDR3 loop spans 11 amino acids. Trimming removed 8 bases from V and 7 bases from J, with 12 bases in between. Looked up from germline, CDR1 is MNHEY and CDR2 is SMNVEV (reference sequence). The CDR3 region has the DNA TGTGCCAGCTGCAGGCGGCTGGAGCAGTACTTC. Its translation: CASCRRLEQYF.

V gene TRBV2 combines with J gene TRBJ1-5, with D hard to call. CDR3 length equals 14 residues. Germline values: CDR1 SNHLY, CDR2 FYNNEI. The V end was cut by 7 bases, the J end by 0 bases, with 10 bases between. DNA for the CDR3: TGTGCCAGCAACCCATTGGATAGCAATCAGCCCCAGCATTTT. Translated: CASNPLDSNQPQHF.

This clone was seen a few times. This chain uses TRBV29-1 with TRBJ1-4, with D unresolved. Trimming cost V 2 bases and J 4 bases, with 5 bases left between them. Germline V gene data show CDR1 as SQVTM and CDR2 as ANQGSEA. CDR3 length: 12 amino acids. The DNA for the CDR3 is TGCAGCGTTGAAAGAGATAATGAAAAACTGTTTTTT. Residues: CSVERDNEKLFF.

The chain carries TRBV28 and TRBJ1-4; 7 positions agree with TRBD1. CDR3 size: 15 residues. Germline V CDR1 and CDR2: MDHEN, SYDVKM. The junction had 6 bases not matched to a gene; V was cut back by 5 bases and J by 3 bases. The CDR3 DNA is TGTGCCAGCAGTAAACAGGGGTTCGCTAATGAAAAACTGTTTTTT. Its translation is CASSKQGFANEKLFF.

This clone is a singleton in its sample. CDR3 loop: CASSLQGMTAQYF. DNA for the CDR3: TGTGCCAGCAGCCTACAGGGTATGACGGCCCAGTACTTC. The J gene is TRBJ2-5, the V gene TRBV14, with D possibly being TRBD1 (6 bases). The germline CDR1 and CDR2 sequences are SGHDN and FVKESK. This CDR3 comprises 13 residues. Trimming left V 4 bases short and J 9 bases short, with 15 bases between.

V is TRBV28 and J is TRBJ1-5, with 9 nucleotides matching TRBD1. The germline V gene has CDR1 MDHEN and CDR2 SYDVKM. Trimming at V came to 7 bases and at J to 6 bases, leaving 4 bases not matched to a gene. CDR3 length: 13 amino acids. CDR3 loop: CASTTGGVQPQHF. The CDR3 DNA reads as TGTGCCAGCACGACAGGGGGAGTTCAGCCCCAGCATTTT.

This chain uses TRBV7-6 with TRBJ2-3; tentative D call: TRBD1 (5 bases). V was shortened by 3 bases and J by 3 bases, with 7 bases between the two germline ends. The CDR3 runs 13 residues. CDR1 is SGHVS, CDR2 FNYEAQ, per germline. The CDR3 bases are TGTGCCAGCAGCTTGCAGGGAACAGATACGCAGTATTTT. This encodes CASSLQGTDTQYF.

DNA for the CDR3: TGTGCCATCAGTGAGTCGGGGTCAGGCTACGAGCAGTACTTC. It encodes CAISESGSGYEQYF. This rearrangement joins TRBV10-3 to TRBJ2-7; D ambiguous. V dropped 0 bases and J dropped 3 bases, with 9 bases sitting between them. CDR3 length: 14 residues. Germline CDR1 and CDR2: ENHRY and SYGVKD.

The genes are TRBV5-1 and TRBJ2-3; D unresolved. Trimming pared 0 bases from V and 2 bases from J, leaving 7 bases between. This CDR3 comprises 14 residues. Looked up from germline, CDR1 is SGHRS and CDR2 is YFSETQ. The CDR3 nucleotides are TGCGCCAGCAGCTTGGTGAGTCCCACAGATACGCAGTATTTT. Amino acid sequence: CASSLVSPTDTQYF.

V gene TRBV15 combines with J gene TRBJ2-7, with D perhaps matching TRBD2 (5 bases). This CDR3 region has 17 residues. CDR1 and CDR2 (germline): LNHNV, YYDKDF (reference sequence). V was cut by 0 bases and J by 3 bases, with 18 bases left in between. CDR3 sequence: CATSRDLGSGLVYEQYF. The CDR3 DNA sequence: TGTGCCACCAGCAGAGATCTGGGGAGCGGACTGGTCTACGAGCAGTACTTC.

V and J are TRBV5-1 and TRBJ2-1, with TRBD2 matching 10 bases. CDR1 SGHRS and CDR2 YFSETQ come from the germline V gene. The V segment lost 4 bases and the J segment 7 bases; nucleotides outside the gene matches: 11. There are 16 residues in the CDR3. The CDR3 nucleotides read TGCGCCAGCAGCCCACAGCCCCTAGCGGGAGAAAATGAGCAGTTCTTC. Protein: CASSPQPLAGENEQFF.

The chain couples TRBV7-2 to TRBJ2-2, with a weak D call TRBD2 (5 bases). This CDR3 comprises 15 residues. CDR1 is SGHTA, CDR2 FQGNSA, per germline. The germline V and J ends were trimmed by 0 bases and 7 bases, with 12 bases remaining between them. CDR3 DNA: TGTGCCAGCAGCTTAGCTGGGCGGGCTGGCGGGGAGCTGTTTTTT. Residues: CASSLAGRAGGELFF.

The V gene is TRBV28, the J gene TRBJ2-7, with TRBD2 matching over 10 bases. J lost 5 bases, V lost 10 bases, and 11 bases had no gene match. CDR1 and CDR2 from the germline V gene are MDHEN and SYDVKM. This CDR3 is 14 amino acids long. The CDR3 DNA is TGTGCCACGTCCTTAGCGGGAGGCGTGGACGAGCAGTACTTC. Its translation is CATSLAGGVDEQYF.

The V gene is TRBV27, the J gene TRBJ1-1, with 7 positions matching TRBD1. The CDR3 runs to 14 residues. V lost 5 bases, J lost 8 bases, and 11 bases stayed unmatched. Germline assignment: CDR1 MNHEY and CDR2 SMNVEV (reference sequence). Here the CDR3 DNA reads TGTGCCAGCAGTAAACAGGGGTTGATGCGCGAAGCTTTCTTT. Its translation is CASSKQGLMREAFF.

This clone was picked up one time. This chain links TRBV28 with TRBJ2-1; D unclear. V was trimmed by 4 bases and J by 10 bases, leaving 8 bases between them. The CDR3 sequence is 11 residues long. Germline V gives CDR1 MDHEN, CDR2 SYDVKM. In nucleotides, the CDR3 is TGTGCCAGCAGTTCAGTTGGGGAGCAGTTCTTC. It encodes CASSSVGEQFF. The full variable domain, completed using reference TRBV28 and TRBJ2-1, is DVKVTQSSRYLVKRTGEKVFLECVQDMDHENMFWYRQDPGLGLRLIYFSYDVKMKEKGDIPEGYSVSREKKERFSLILESASTNQTSMYLCASSSVGEQFFGPGTRLTVL.

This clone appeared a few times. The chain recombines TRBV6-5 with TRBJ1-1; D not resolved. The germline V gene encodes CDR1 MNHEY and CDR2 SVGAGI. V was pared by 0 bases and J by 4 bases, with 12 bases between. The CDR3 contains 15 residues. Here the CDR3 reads CASSYSSVFVTEAFF. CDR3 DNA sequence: TGTGCCAGCAGTTACTCGAGCGTGTTTGTCACTGAAGCTTTCTTT.

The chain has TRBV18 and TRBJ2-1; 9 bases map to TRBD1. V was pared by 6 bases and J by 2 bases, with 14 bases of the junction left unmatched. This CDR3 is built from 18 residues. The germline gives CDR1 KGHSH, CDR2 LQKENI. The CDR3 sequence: CASSLSYTGGAPYNEQFF. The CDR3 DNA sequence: TGTGCCAGCTCGCTTTCCTATACAGGGGGCGCACCCTACAATGAGCAGTTCTTC. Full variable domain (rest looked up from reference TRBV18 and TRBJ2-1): NAGVMQNPRHLVRRRGQEARLRCSPMKGHSHVYWYRQLPEEGLKFMVYLQKENIIDESGMPKERFSAEFPKEGPSILRIQQVVRGDSAAYFCASSLSYTGGAPYNEQFFGPGTRLTVL.

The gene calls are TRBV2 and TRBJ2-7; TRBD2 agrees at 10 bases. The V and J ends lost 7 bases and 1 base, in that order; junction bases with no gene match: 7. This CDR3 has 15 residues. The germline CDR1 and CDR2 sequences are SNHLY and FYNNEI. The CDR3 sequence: CASKPGLAASYEQYF. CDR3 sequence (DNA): TGTGCCAGCAAACCCGGACTAGCGGCGTCCTACGAGCAGTACTTC.

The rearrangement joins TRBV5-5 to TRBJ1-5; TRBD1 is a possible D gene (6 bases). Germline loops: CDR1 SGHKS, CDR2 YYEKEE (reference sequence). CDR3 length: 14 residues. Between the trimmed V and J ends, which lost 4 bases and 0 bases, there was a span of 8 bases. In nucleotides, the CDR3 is TGTGCCAGCAGCCAGGGGTCTAGCAATCAGCCCCAGCATTTT. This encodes CASSQGSSNQPQHF. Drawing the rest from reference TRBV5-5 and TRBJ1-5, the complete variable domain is DAGVTQSPTHLIKTRGQQVTLRCSPISGHKSVSWYQQVLGQGPQFIFQYYEKEERGRGNFPDRFSARQFPNYSSELNVNALLLGDSALYLCASSQGSSNQPQHFGDGTRLSIL.